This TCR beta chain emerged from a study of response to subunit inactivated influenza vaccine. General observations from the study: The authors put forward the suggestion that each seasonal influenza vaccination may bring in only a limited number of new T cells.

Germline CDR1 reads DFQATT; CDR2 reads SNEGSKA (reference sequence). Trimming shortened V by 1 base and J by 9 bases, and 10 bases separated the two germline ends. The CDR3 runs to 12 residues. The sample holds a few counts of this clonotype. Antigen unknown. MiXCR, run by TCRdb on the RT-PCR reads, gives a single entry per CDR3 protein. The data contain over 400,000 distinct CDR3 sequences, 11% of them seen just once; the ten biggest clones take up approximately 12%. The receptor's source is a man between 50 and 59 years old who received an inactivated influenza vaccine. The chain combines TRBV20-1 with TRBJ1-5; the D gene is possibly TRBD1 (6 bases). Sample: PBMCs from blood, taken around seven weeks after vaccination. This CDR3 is CSARGQAGPQHF. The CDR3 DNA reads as TGCAGTGCTAGAGGACAGGCGGGGCCCCAGCATTTT.